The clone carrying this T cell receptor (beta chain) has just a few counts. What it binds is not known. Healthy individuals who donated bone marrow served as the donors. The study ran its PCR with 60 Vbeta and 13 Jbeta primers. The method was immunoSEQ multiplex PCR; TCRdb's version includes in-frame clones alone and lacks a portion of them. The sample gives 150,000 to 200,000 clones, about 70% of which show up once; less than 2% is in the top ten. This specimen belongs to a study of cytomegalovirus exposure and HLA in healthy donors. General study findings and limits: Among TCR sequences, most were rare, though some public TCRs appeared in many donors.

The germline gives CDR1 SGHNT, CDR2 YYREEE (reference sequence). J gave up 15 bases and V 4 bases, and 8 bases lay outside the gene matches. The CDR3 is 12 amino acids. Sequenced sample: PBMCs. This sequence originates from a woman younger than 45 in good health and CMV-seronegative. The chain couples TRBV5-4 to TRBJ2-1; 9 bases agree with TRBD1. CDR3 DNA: TGTGCCAGCAGCCCTCAGGACAGGGGTTGGTTCTTC. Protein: CASSPQDRGWFF.